This TCR beta chain derives from a study of spatial heterogeneity in lung cancer. Broader study findings: At tumor resection, ubiquitous expanded TCRs were detected in blood more often than later.

TCRdb analysed the 5' RACE reads with MiXCR anew, one entry per CDR3 protein. The repertoire has roughly 120,000 distinct CDR3 sequences, roughly an eighth of them found once; the top ten carry around a sixth. This clonotype has at least ten counts. Its specificity is unknown. Time point reported: blood at routine non-recurrence follow-up after resection. Material for sequencing was whole RNA from tumor, nontumor lung or frozen PBMC, left unsorted. The germline V gene has CDR1 LGHDT and CDR2 YNNKEL (reference sequence). The ends lost 1 base at V and 4 bases at J; junction bases unmatched: 2. This CDR3 has 14 amino acids.

The specimen comprised PBMCs, sampled at follow-up. The rearrangement uses TRBV3-1 and TRBJ1-2, with TRBD1 identical over 8 bases. This clonotype was obtained from a male donor with early-stage non-small cell lung cancer. The CDR3, as DNA: TGTGCCAGCAGCCAAGGGACAGGGACCTATGGCTACACCTTC. It translates to CASSQGTGTYGYTF.